These 18 T cell receptor beta chains were all obtained from the same sample, sequenced in a study of blood T cell repertoires in COVID-19 (dated by TCRdb to 2019 to 2021). Receptor libraries were prepared by the immunoSEQ multiplex PCR assay. TCRdb provides this immuneACCESS table in a form limited to in-frame rearrangements. Some clones are lacking; in checked studies, under half of them reflect an unresolved V gene, and why the rest are absent is not known. The sample has 150,000 to 200,000 clones on record, over 60% of them singletons. The biggest ten clones account for about 28% of the sample. What was sequenced was peripheral blood. These receptors were collected from a woman in her 70s with acute or convalescent COVID-19.

The chain is built from TRBV10-2 and TRBJ1-1, with D unresolved. CDR3 length equals 13 residues. The germline V gene encodes CDR1 WSHSY and CDR2 SAAADI. V shed 4 bases and J shed 1 base, with 7 bases lying between them. The CDR3 DNA is TGCGCCAGCAGTGTGCAGGAGAACACTGAAGCTTTCTTT. This sequence encodes CASSVQENTEAFF.

This chain's CDR3 is CASRSREDSYNEQFF. DNA for the CDR3: TGTGCCAGCAGGTCGCGGGAGGACTCCTACAATGAGCAGTTCTTC. This rearrangement joins TRBV5-4 to TRBJ2-1; 8 positions agree with TRBD2. The CDR3 length is 15 residues. With 5 bases clipped from V and 0 bases from J, the junction kept 4 bases outside the gene matches. Germline V CDR1 and CDR2: SGHNT, YYREEE (reference sequence).

The V call is TRBV3-1 (or the pseudogene TRBV3-2), the J call TRBJ2-3; D is ambiguous. CDR3 length: 17 amino acids. Trimming took 2 bases from V and 2 from J, leaving 17 bases between them. The germline V gene has CDR1 LGHDT and CDR2 YNNKEL (reference sequence). CDR3 coding DNA: TGTGCCAGCAGCCAAAACACCCTAGTAGAGTACACAGATACGCAGTATTTT. This encodes CASSQNTLVEYTDTQYF.

This chain links TRBV6-5 with TRBJ1-6; D is perhaps TRBD1 (6 bases). Trimming removed 0 bases from V and 7 bases from J, with 10 bases in between. CDR1 is MNHEY, CDR2 SVGAGI, per germline. The CDR3 sequence is 15 residues long. CDR3 in DNA: TGTGCCAGCAGTTACTCGTCTAGGGGGAATTCACCCCTCCACTTT. Its protein product is CASSYSSRGNSPLHF.

This clone was observed a few times. The chain is built from TRBV19 and TRBJ2-5; D is possibly TRBD2 (5 bases). The germline gives CDR1 LNHDA, CDR2 SQIVND (reference sequence). This CDR3 has 12 residues. V was cut by 3 bases and J by 7 bases, with 9 bases left in between. CDR3 amino acids: CASSIPLGTQYF. In DNA, the CDR3 is TGTGCCAGTAGTATTCCACTAGGGACCCAGTACTTC. Drawing the rest from reference TRBV19 and TRBJ2-5, the complete variable domain is DGGITQSPKYLFRKEGQNVTLSCEQNLNHDAMYWYRQDPGQGLRLIYYSQIVNDFQKGDIAEGYSVSREKKESFPLTVTSAQKNPTAFYLCASSIPLGTQYFGPGTRLLVL.

The rearrangement uses TRBV10-1 and TRBJ2-3; 8 nucleotides agree with TRBD2. Trimming took 6 bases from V and 0 from J; bases not matched to a gene: 11. Germline loops: CDR1 WNHNN, CDR2 SYGVQD (reference sequence). The CDR3 covers 17 residues. CDR3 loop: CASSPMWGLGSTDTQYF. CDR3 nucleotides: TGCGCCAGCAGCCCCATGTGGGGACTAGGAAGCACAGATACGCAGTATTTT.

This clone was observed a handful of times. The chain combines TRBV18 with TRBJ1-6, with 7 bases identical to TRBD1. Germline CDR1 and CDR2: KGHSH and LQKENI. The junction had 8 bases not matched to a gene; V was cut back by 5 bases and J by 7 bases. The CDR3 totals 15 residues. The CDR3 DNA is TGTGCCAGCTCAGCCGACAGGGTTCCGAATTCACCCCTCCACTTT. Protein: CASSADRVPNSPLHF.

This chain's CDR3 is CASSSGQGNYGYTF. CDR3 DNA sequence: TGTGCCAGTAGTAGCGGACAGGGGAACTATGGCTACACCTTC. This chain joins TRBV19 and TRBJ1-2; 9 nucleotides align to TRBD1. V shed 4 bases and J 2 bases; nucleotides not matched to a gene: 2. Germline V gene data show CDR1 as LNHDA and CDR2 as SQIVND (reference sequence). This CDR3 contains 14 residues.

This clone has only a few counts. J is TRBJ2-2 and V is TRBV24-1, with 11 bases identical to TRBD2. Germline CDR1 and CDR2: KGHDR and SFDVKD. V dropped 3 bases and J dropped 6; count of bases not matched to a gene: 8. This CDR3 is 17 amino acids long. The chain's CDR3 is CATSDPLAGGRAGELFF. DNA of the CDR3: TGTGCCACCAGTGATCCTTTAGCGGGAGGGCGCGCCGGGGAGCTGTTTTTT.

There are a few counts of this clone. The V and J genes are TRBV24-1 and TRBJ2-2; D is possibly TRBD1 (7 bases). The germline gives CDR1 KGHDR, CDR2 SFDVKD. Trimming cost V 9 bases and J 4 bases, with 11 bases left between them. This CDR3 contains 13 residues. The CDR3 region has the DNA TGTGCCACCGCCCAGGGGGGCACCGGGGAGCTGTTTTTT. Its protein product is CATAQGGTGELFF.

The chain is built from TRBV7-2 and TRBJ2-1; 8 nucleotides align to TRBD2. This CDR3 contains 14 residues. Germline V gene data show CDR1 as SGHTA and CDR2 as FQGNSA. The V gene end was trimmed by 5 bases and the J gene end by 4 bases; junction bases not matched to a gene: 4. The CDR3 reads CASSTGTRYNEQFF. The CDR3 coding sequence is TGTGCCAGCAGCACCGGGACTAGGTACAATGAGCAGTTCTTC.

The V gene is TRBV7-3, the J gene TRBJ2-3, with 9 bases matching TRBD2. V lost 2 bases to trimming and J lost 1 base; unmatched junction nucleotides: 4. The CDR3 contains 16 residues. Germline CDR1 SGHTA, CDR2 FQGTGA. CDR3 region: CASSLALAGGTDTQYF. The CDR3 DNA reads TGTGCCAGCAGCTTAGCCTTAGCGGGAGGCACAGATACGCAGTATTTT.

This clone was seen a handful of times. This chain connects TRBV6-6 to TRBJ1-1; the D gene is possibly TRBD1 (6 bases). Germline assignment: CDR1 MNHNY and CDR2 SVGAGI (reference sequence). The CDR3 consists of 12 residues. Between the trimmed V and J ends, which lost 0 bases and 7 bases, there was a span of 6 bases. The CDR3 nucleotides are TGTGCCAGCAGTTACTCAGGGGGTGAAGCTTTCTTT. Protein sequence: CASSYSGGEAFF.

The chain uses TRBV19 and TRBJ1-4; D gene uncertain. The germline gives CDR1 LNHDA, CDR2 SQIVND (reference sequence). V lost 5 bases, J lost 0 bases, and 16 bases lay in between. This CDR3 is built from 17 residues. The CDR3 region has the DNA TGTGCCAGTAGTCCCCTATTTGGAGGGTCAACTAATGAAAAACTGTTTTTT. Protein: CASSPLFGGSTNEKLFF.

The chain uses TRBV27 and TRBJ1-1; D gene ambiguous. Germline loops: CDR1 MNHEY, CDR2 SMNVEV (reference sequence). Trimming removed 6 bases at V and 5 bases at J, with 25 bases between. The CDR3 contains 17 residues. The CDR3 loop reads CASSPRTGKRVETEAFF. The CDR3 region has the DNA TGTGCCAGCAGCCCGCGGACGGGGAAAAGGGTTGAGACTGAAGCTTTCTTT.

This chain joins TRBV5-5 and TRBJ2-3, with a weak D call TRBD2 (5 bases). CDR1 SGHKS and CDR2 YYEKEE come from the germline V gene (reference sequence). Trimming took 0 bases from V and 1 from J, leaving 12 bases between them. The length of the CDR3 is 16 residues. The CDR3 sequence: CASSLDGRGGTDTQYF. CDR3 DNA sequence: TGTGCCAGCAGCTTGGACGGACGGGGTGGCACAGATACGCAGTATTTT.

The chain recombines TRBV9 with TRBJ2-1; tentatively, D is TRBD2 (5 bases). This CDR3 comprises 15 residues. The germline V gene encodes CDR1 SGDLS and CDR2 YYNGEE. V was trimmed by 0 bases and J by 4 bases, leaving 11 bases between them. The CDR3 DNA reads TGTGCCAGCAGCGTAGTTGGAGGTGGGTACAATGAGCAGTTCTTC. This sequence encodes CASSVVGGGYNEQFF.

The chain joins TRBV7-9 to TRBJ1-2; D is unresolved. Trimming removed 5 bases at V and 2 bases at J, with 18 bases between. Germline V CDR1 and CDR2: SEHNR, FQNEAQ (reference sequence). The CDR3 has 16 residues. The CDR3 bases are TGTGCCAGCAGCCCCCTTCTAGCCGATATAAACTATGGCTACACCTTC. Translating it yields CASSPLLADINYGYTF.